Following are 25 T cell receptor beta chains from one sample sequenced in a study of control samples from healthy donors and cancer patients. Clones were sequenced by immunoSEQ multiplex PCR, and TCRdb holds only the in-frame ones, with some missing. The sample includes 75,000 to 95,000 clones, just over 90% of them seen just once. Sequencing used blood. The receptors originated from a woman between 18 and 29 years old in good health.

This chain joins TRBV7-8 and TRBJ2-3, with D maybe TRBD1 (5 bases). This CDR3 has 15 residues. The V gene lost 7 bases and the J gene lost 1 base, with 15 bases spanning the gap. Germline V gene sequence: CDR1 SGHVS, CDR2 FQNEAQ. The CDR3 region has the DNA TGTGCCAGCACTCTCCAGGGTGTCGGCACAGATACGCAGTATTTT. It translates to CASTLQGVGTDTQYF.

The chain recombines TRBV27 with TRBJ1-2; the D is unclear. The length of the CDR3 is 11 residues. Germline CDR1 MNHEY, CDR2 SMNVEV (reference sequence). V dropped 2 bases and J dropped 7 bases, with 5 bases sitting between them. In DNA form, the CDR3 reads TGTGCCAGCAGTTTACTTGGTGGCTACACCTTC. Its translation is CASSLLGGYTF.

This clone appeared once. The J gene is TRBJ1-1, the V gene TRBV6-5; 7 bases fit TRBD1. Germline CDR1 MNHEY, CDR2 SVGAGI. This CDR3 is 13 amino acids long. The J segment lost 9 bases and the V segment lost 6 bases, leaving 10 bases of the junction unmatched. The CDR3: CASSYAGGIKAFF. Written as DNA, the CDR3 is TGTGCCAGCAGCTACGCAGGGGGGATCAAAGCTTTCTTT.

The chain recombines TRBV6-6 with TRBJ2-6; tentative D call: TRBD1 (5 bases). CDR1 and CDR2 from the germline V gene are MNHNY and SVGAGI (reference sequence). The V end lost 8 bases, the J end lost 0 bases, and 11 bases lay between the germline ends. The CDR3 has 15 residues. In DNA, the CDR3 is TGTGCCAGCCTAAGGGGCCTCTCTGGGGCCAACGTCCTGACTTTC. Translated, it gives CASLRGLSGANVLTF.

V is TRBV2 and J is TRBJ1-1; D remains unclear. This CDR3 is 12 amino acids long. V lost 5 bases and J lost 2, with 6 bases in between. Germline CDR1 is SNHLY and CDR2 is FYNNEI. The CDR3 DNA follows: TGTGCCAGCAGTTACACTAACACTGAAGCTTTCTTT. It is translated as CASSYTNTEAFF.

This clone was detected once. V and J are TRBV5-6 and TRBJ1-5, with 9 bases that match TRBD1. With 4 bases clipped from V and 7 bases from J, the junction kept 12 bases outside the gene matches. In germline, CDR1 is SGHDT, CDR2 YYEEEE. This CDR3 is 16 amino acids long. This CDR3 reads CASSTGGDRAEQPQHF. For the CDR3, the DNA is TGTGCCAGCAGCACGGGGGGGGACAGGGCGGAACAGCCCCAGCATTTT.

The V gene is TRBV6-5, the J gene TRBJ1-3, with 9 positions matching TRBD1. The CDR3 has 14 amino acids. Per germline, CDR1 MNHEY and CDR2 SVGAGI. V lost 6 bases and J lost 1; bases outside the gene matches: 1. The CDR3: CASRDRGSGNTIYF. CDR3 in DNA: TGTGCCAGCAGGGACAGGGGATCTGGAAACACCATATATTTT.

The count of this clone is one. The chain couples TRBV7-9 to TRBJ2-1; 7 nucleotides agree with TRBD2. The germline gives CDR1 SEHNR, CDR2 FQNEAQ (reference sequence). The CDR3 consists of 15 residues. The V gene end was trimmed by 5 bases and the J gene end by 3 bases; junction bases not matched to a gene: 7. CDR3 bases: TGTGCCAGCAGCCAAGGACTAGGTAGCTACAATGAGCAGTTCTTC. Protein sequence: CASSQGLGSYNEQFF.

V usage is TRBV20-1 and J usage is TRBJ2-1; D perhaps matches TRBD2 (5 bases). V gave up 7 bases and J gave up 12 bases, with 16 bases separating them. The CDR3 loop spans 11 amino acids. Germline V gene sequence: CDR1 DFQATT, CDR2 SNEGSKA (reference sequence). CDR3 residues: CSGGDGVRQFF. The CDR3 nucleotides read TGCAGTGGTGGTGACGGGGTCCGGCAGTTCTTC.

This clone was seen once. For the CDR3, the DNA is TGCGCCAGCAGCTTGGGACAGGGGCCTACTGGCTACACCTTC. It encodes CASSLGQGPTGYTF. The V call is TRBV5-1, the J call TRBJ1-2, with 8 bases fitting TRBD1. J lost 7 bases, V lost 0 bases, and 5 bases had no gene match. Germline CDR1 reads SGHRS; CDR2 reads YFSETQ. The CDR3 has 14 amino acids.

This clone is a singleton in its sample. The genes are TRBV7-2 and TRBJ1-1; D not certain. The V gene's germline CDR1 is SGHTA and CDR2 FQGNSA. Between the trimmed V and J ends, which lost 5 bases and 7 bases, there was a span of 8 bases. This CDR3 is built from 11 residues. The CDR3 DNA follows: TGTGCCAGCAGCCGTACACGTGAAGCTTTCTTT. It is translated as CASSRTREAFF. The full variable domain, completed using reference TRBV7-2 and TRBJ1-1, is GAGVSQSPSNKVTEKGKDVELRCDPISGHTALYWYRQSLGQGLEFLIYFQGNSAPDKSGLPSDRFSAERTGGSVSTLTIQRTQQEDSAVYLCASSRTREAFFGQGTRLTVV.

This clone has a single count. V gene TRBV27 combines with J gene TRBJ1-6, with 8 bases that match TRBD1. CDR1 is MNHEY, CDR2 SMNVEV, per germline (reference sequence). The CDR3 sequence is 14 residues long. V lost 5 bases to trimming and J lost 9 bases; unmatched junction nucleotides: 6. The CDR3 region is CASSEGQVVSPLHF. The CDR3 DNA reads as TGTGCCAGCAGTGAGGGACAGGTGGTTTCACCCCTCCACTTT.

V and J are TRBV7-6 and TRBJ2-1, with a possible D match to TRBD2 (7 bases). CDR3 length equals 16 residues. Germline assignment: CDR1 SGHVS and CDR2 FNYEAQ. With 6 bases removed from V and 1 base from J, the gap between germline ends came to 16 bases. CDR3 in DNA: TGTGCCAGCAGATTAACGGGGGGCCTGTCCTACAATGAGCAGTTCTTC. Its translation is CASRLTGGLSYNEQFF. Full variable domain (rest looked up from reference TRBV7-6 and TRBJ2-1): GAGVSQSPRYKVTKRGQDVALRCDPISGHVSLYWYRQALGQGPEFLTYFNYEAQQDKSGLPNDRFSAERPEGSISTLTIQRTEQRDSAMYRCASRLTGGLSYNEQFFGPGTRLTVL.

This chain uses TRBV6-5 with TRBJ1-1; tentative D call: TRBD1 (5 bases). CDR1 is MNHEY and CDR2 is SVGAGI in the germline V gene. CDR3 length: 14 residues. Trimming stripped 4 bases from V and 1 base from J, with 10 bases between. The CDR3 loop reads CASSSLTGNTEAFF. The CDR3 coding sequence is TGTGCCAGCAGTTCATTAACAGGGAACACTGAAGCTTTCTTT.

V usage is TRBV6-1 and J usage is TRBJ1-2, with D hard to call. Germline values: CDR1 MNHNS, CDR2 SASEGT. V was pared by 2 bases and J by 4 bases, with 26 bases between. This CDR3 contains 19 residues. The CDR3 bases are TGTGCCAGCAGTGAAAATTCCGGGAAGTTGGCCGGCCAAAGCTATGGCTACACCTTC. It translates to CASSENSGKLAGQSYGYTF.

This rearrangement joins TRBV19 to TRBJ2-2, with D perhaps TRBD1 (6 bases). Germline CDR1 and CDR2: LNHDA and SQIVND (reference sequence). Trimming took 3 bases from V and 4 from J, leaving 12 bases between them. This CDR3 region has 15 residues. CDR3 sequence reads: CASSIGGVGTGELFF. The CDR3 region has the DNA TGTGCCAGTAGTATTGGGGGCGTGGGCACCGGGGAGCTGTTTTTT.

This chain joins TRBV19 and TRBJ1-4, with 10 bases matching TRBD1. The ends lost 2 bases at V and 7 bases at J; junction bases unmatched: 7. The germline V gene encodes CDR1 LNHDA and CDR2 SQIVND (reference sequence). This CDR3 region has 16 residues. The CDR3 loop is CASSIQTGTGVEKLFF. CDR3 nucleotides: TGTGCCAGTAGTATACAAACCGGGACAGGGGTTGAAAAACTGTTTTTT.

The chain links TRBV14 to TRBJ2-5; a weak D match, TRBD2 (5 bases). Looked up from germline, CDR1 is SGHDN and CDR2 is FVKESK. The CDR3 runs 15 residues. The germline V and J ends were trimmed by 1 base and 4 bases, with 13 bases remaining between them. The chain's CDR3 is CASSQGAVGGETQYF. The CDR3 DNA sequence: TGTGCCAGCAGCCAAGGGGCTGTTGGAGGAGAGACCCAGTACTTC.

This chain joins TRBV5-6 and TRBJ2-5; D gene unclear. CDR1 and CDR2 from the germline V gene are SGHDT and YYEEEE. The CDR3 runs to 11 residues. Trimming shortened V by 2 bases and J by 5 bases, and 4 bases separated the two germline ends. The CDR3 DNA follows: TGTGCCAGCAGCTTCCAGGAGACCCAGTACTTC. Its translation: CASSFQETQYF. The full variable domain, its missing parts supplied by reference TRBV5-6 and TRBJ2-5, is DAGVTQSPTHLIKTRGQQVTLRCSPKSGHDTVSWYQQALGQGPQFIFQYYEEEERQRGNFPDRFSGHQFPNYSSELNVNALLLGDSALYLCASSFQETQYFGPGTRLLVL.

The chain is built from TRBV29-1 and TRBJ1-2; no definite D call. Per the germline V gene, CDR1 is SQVTM and CDR2 is ANQGSEA. This CDR3 is 12 amino acids long. The V end lost 6 bases, the J end lost 8 bases, and 16 bases lay between the germline ends. Here the CDR3 reads CSVYDLREGYTF. The DNA for the CDR3 is TGCAGCGTATACGACCTTAGGGAGGGCTACACCTTC.

The rearrangement links TRBV5-1 to TRBJ2-5, with 12 bases fitting TRBD2. The CDR3 totals 16 residues. V lost 6 bases and J lost 0; bases outside the gene matches: 6. CDR1 is SGHRS, CDR2 YFSETQ, per germline. CDR3 sequence (DNA): TGCGCCAGCATCGGGACTAGCGGGTTATACCAAGAGACCCAGTACTTC. Residues: CASIGTSGLYQETQYF. Drawing the rest from reference TRBV5-1 and TRBJ2-5, the complete variable domain is KAGVTQTPRYLIKTRGQQVTLSCSPISGHRSVSWYQQTPGQGLQFLFEYFSETQRNKGNFPGRFSGRQFSNSRSEMNVSTLELGDSALYLCASIGTSGLYQETQYFGPGTRLLVL.

The J gene is TRBJ1-1, the V gene TRBV19; 10 nucleotides agree with TRBD1. The CDR3 totals 16 residues. The germline CDR1 and CDR2 sequences are LNHDA and SQIVND (reference sequence). V was clipped by 2 bases and J by 0 bases; unmatched bases: 3. In nucleotides, the CDR3 is TGTGCCAGTAGTATATTGGGACAGGGGATGAACACTGAAGCTTTCTTT. Protein sequence: CASSILGQGMNTEAFF.

The rearrangement links TRBV5-5 to TRBJ1-1; D is undetermined. Trimming took 0 bases from V and 2 from J, leaving 5 bases between them. CDR3 length: 13 amino acids. Germline lookup yields CDR1 SGHKS and CDR2 YYEKEE (reference sequence). CDR3 nucleotide sequence: TGTGCCAGCAGCTTGGGGGTAAACACTGAAGCTTTCTTT. Its protein is CASSLGVNTEAFF.

A single count supports this clone. The V gene is TRBV5-6, the J gene TRBJ2-1, with 10 bases identical to TRBD2. CDR1 and CDR2 (germline): SGHDT, YYEEEE. There are 19 residues in the CDR3. Unmatched junction bases numbered 21, after V lost 6 bases and J lost 6 bases. The CDR3 nucleotides are TGTGCCAGCACCCCAACGATACAGCGGGGGGGCGGAGACTCCAATGAGCAGTTCTTC. It translates to CASTPTIQRGGGDSNEQFF.

In DNA form, the CDR3 reads TGTGCCCCGTTTAGGCCTCCCCCTGGCACAGATACGCAGTATTTT. Translation gives CAPFRPPPGTDTQYF. The gene calls are TRBV15 and TRBJ2-3; D remains unclear. The CDR3 spans 15 residues. Germline V lookup: CDR1 LNHNV, CDR2 YYDKDF (reference sequence). V lost 11 bases and J 1 base, leaving 19 bases between the germline ends.